One sample yielded the 27 T cell receptor beta chains listed below, sequenced in a study of T cell responses to AZD1222 COVID-19 vaccine. Only in-frame clones appear in the TCRdb table, and some are missing; sequencing was by immunoSEQ multiplex PCR. Among 140,000 to 150,000 clones listed, roughly 90% were seen once. The sample was peripheral blood, taken on day 0 of AZD1222 vaccination. These TCRs come from an adult in good health.

The chain is built from TRBV5-1 and TRBJ2-7, with D unresolved. From germline, CDR1 is SGHRS and CDR2 YFSETQ. The CDR3 has 11 residues. V gave up 0 bases and J gave up 4 bases, with 2 bases separating them. The CDR3, as DNA: TGCGCCAGCAGCTTGGAGTACGAGCAGTACTTC. Translation: CASSLEYEQYF.

The rearrangement links TRBV19 to TRBJ2-2; D is unclear. The germline gives CDR1 LNHDA, CDR2 SQIVND (reference sequence). Trimming cost V 7 bases and J 4 bases, with 7 bases left between them. CDR3 length equals 12 residues. Written as DNA, the CDR3 is TGTGCCAGTAACAGTTTCACCGGGGAGCTGTTTTTT. Amino acid sequence: CASNSFTGELFF.

This clone was seen a handful of times. The rearrangement links TRBV27 to TRBJ1-5; a possible D gene is TRBD1 (5 bases). CDR1 and CDR2 from the germline V gene are MNHEY and SMNVEV (reference sequence). The CDR3 runs to 16 residues. Deletions cut 5 bases from V and 6 bases from J, with 20 bases between. This CDR3 reads CASSPPGTGGGQPQHF. The CDR3 region has the DNA TGTGCCAGCAGTCCCCCCGGGACTGGGGGAGGTCAGCCCCAGCATTTT.

The chain recombines TRBV7-9 with TRBJ2-3; D is possibly TRBD1 (5 bases). Trimming removed 1 base at V and 4 bases at J, with 15 bases between. This CDR3 is built from 16 residues. The germline gives CDR1 SEHNR, CDR2 FQNEAQ (reference sequence). CDR3 in DNA: TGTGCCAGCAGCTTAGGTTCTGGGGCCCGGGCAGATACGCAGTATTTT. This translates into CASSLGSGARADTQYF.

The chain recombines TRBV6-2 or TRBV6-3 with TRBJ2-2; the D is unclear. V was clipped by 4 bases and J by 1 base, with 10 bases between them. The CDR3 runs 15 residues. CDR1 and CDR2 from the germline V gene are MNHEY and SVGEGT. The CDR3 DNA follows: TGTGCCAGCAGTTTGACCCTAATGAACACCGGGGAGCTGTTTTTT. It is translated as CASSLTLMNTGELFF.

The chain combines TRBV7-2 with TRBJ2-1, with D perhaps TRBD1 or TRBD2 (7 bases each). The CDR3 is made up of 15 amino acids. V lost 4 bases and J 8 bases, leaving 18 bases between the germline ends. In germline, CDR1 is SGHTA, CDR2 FQGNSA. CDR3 bases: TGTGCCAGCAGCTGGAGGGAGGGGGCTGGCGATGAGCAGTTCTTC. It codes for CASSWREGAGDEQFF. The full variable domain, in which reference TRBV7-2 and TRBJ2-1 provide the parts outside the CDR3, is GAGVSQSPSNKVTEKGKDVELRCDPISGHTALYWYRQSLGQGLEFLIYFQGNSAPDKSGLPSDRFSAERTGGSVSTLTIQRTQQEDSAVYLCASSWREGAGDEQFFGPGTRLTVL.

CDR3 region: CASSLGGPSGTEAFF. CDR3 sequence (DNA): TGTGCCAGCAGCTTGGGCGGCCCCTCGGGCACTGAAGCTTTCTTT. This chain joins TRBV5-4 and TRBJ1-1; D remains unclear. The ends were cut back, 0 bases at V and 4 bases at J, with 13 bases in the middle. Germline V gene sequence: CDR1 SGHNT, CDR2 YYREEE (reference sequence). This CDR3 comprises 15 residues.

The chain couples TRBV3-1 (or the pseudogene TRBV3-2) to TRBJ1-2; no reliable D call. Deletions cut 4 bases from V and 4 bases from J, with 19 bases between. There are 16 residues in the CDR3. From germline, CDR1 is LGHDT and CDR2 YNNKEL (reference sequence). CDR3 in amino acids: CASSPQGDRTSYGYTF. CDR3 DNA: TGTGCCAGCAGCCCCCAAGGAGACCGAACTTCCTATGGCTACACCTTC.

The J gene is TRBJ2-2, the V gene TRBV10-3; D ambiguous. CDR3 length equals 15 residues. The V end was cut by 2 bases, the J end by 6 bases, with 13 bases between. In germline, CDR1 is ENHRY, CDR2 SYGVKD. The CDR3 region has the DNA TGTGCCATCAGTGAGGTAGAAGAGGTGGCCGGGGAGCTGTTTTTT. Translated: CAISEVEEVAGELFF.

J is TRBJ2-3 and V is TRBV5-4; 7 bases fit TRBD2. V lost 3 bases and J lost 2; bases outside the gene matches: 6. Germline-derived CDR1 and CDR2 are SGHNT and YYREEE (reference sequence). The CDR3 length is 15 residues. The CDR3 loop reads CASSWAGAITDTQYF. CDR3 bases: TGTGCCAGCAGCTGGGCGGGAGCGATCACAGATACGCAGTATTTT.

The chain is built from TRBV7-3 and TRBJ1-6, with D possibly matching TRBD1 (5 bases). This CDR3 has 15 residues. The V gene's germline CDR1 is SGHTA and CDR2 FQGTGA. V lost 3 bases, J lost 2 bases, and 8 bases lay in between. Here the CDR3 DNA reads TGTGCCAGCAGCTTGGGGCAGCCCTATAATTCACCCCTCCACTTT. It is translated as CASSLGQPYNSPLHF.

The rearrangement uses TRBV20-1 and TRBJ1-5; the D is unclear. Trimming cost V 3 bases and J 7 bases, with 13 bases left between them. The CDR3 length is 13 residues. The germline CDR1 and CDR2 sequences are DFQATT and SNEGSKA (reference sequence). CDR3 protein: CSASERLGQPQHF. CDR3 in DNA: TGCAGTGCTAGTGAAAGGTTAGGGCAGCCCCAGCATTTT.

V and J are TRBV11-3 and TRBJ2-2; D not certain. V lost 3 bases and J lost 7, with 6 bases in between. The V gene's germline CDR1 is SGHNT and CDR2 YENEEA. CDR3 length: 12 amino acids. The DNA of the CDR3 is TGTGCCAGCAGCTTGGGCTTCGGGGAGCTGTTTTTT. It yields the protein CASSLGFGELFF.

Here the CDR3 reads CASSRAPGELFF. CDR3 nucleotides: TGTGCCAGCAGCAGGGCTCCGGGGGAACTGTTTTTT. This chain links TRBV28 with TRBJ1-4; D perhaps matches TRBD1 (5 bases). The CDR3 is 12 residues long. Germline CDR1 reads MDHEN; CDR2 reads SYDVKM. Trimming took off 6 bases at V and 12 bases at J, with 14 bases between the two ends.

The chain is built from TRBV6-5 and TRBJ2-2; D is ambiguous. Between the trimmed V and J ends, which lost 2 bases and 5 bases, there was a span of 6 bases. Germline loops: CDR1 MNHEY, CDR2 SVGAGI. The CDR3 is made up of 13 amino acids. CDR3: CASSYRQTGELFF. The CDR3 DNA follows: TGTGCCAGCAGTTACCGGCAGACCGGGGAGCTGTTTTTT.

The chain joins TRBV18 to TRBJ1-5; no definite D call. Looked up from germline, CDR1 is KGHSH and CDR2 is LQKENI. Between the trimmed V and J ends, which lost 3 bases and 0 bases, there was a span of 9 bases. This CDR3 spans 15 amino acids. CDR3 sequence (DNA): TGTGCCAGCTCACCGCAGCCGATTAGCAATCAGCCCCAGCATTTT. Amino acids: CASSPQPISNQPQHF.

The V and J genes are TRBV5-1 and TRBJ1-2; the match to TRBD1 covers 7 bases. The CDR3 is 14 amino acids. The ends lost 0 bases at V and 4 bases at J; junction bases unmatched: 3. CDR1 and CDR2 (germline): SGHRS, YFSETQ. CDR3: CASSLAQGGYGYTF. CDR3 nucleotides: TGCGCCAGCAGCTTGGCCCAGGGGGGCTATGGCTACACCTTC. The complete variable domain, with remaining parts taken from reference TRBV5-1 and TRBJ1-2, reads KAGVTQTPRYLIKTRGQQVTLSCSPISGHRSVSWYQQTPGQGLQFLFEYFSETQRNKGNFPGRFSGRQFSNSRSEMNVSTLELGDSALYLCASSLAQGGYGYTFGSGTRLTVV.

The V gene is TRBV6-5, the J gene TRBJ2-7; D remains ambiguous. The ends were cut back, 6 bases at V and 1 base at J, with 13 bases in the middle. Germline V lookup: CDR1 MNHEY, CDR2 SVGAGI. This CDR3 comprises 14 residues. The CDR3 DNA reads TGTGCCAGCAGCCCCCAGACTCTTTCCTACGAGCAGTACTTC. Its protein is CASSPQTLSYEQYF.

This chain uses TRBV7-6 with TRBJ2-1; 7 positions agree with TRBD2. CDR1 is SGHVS, CDR2 FNYEAQ, per germline. Losses at the gene ends were 1 base for V and 7 bases for J; bases not matched to a gene: 7. The CDR3 contains 15 residues. DNA of the CDR3: TGTGCCAGCAGCTTAGGCCGACTAGCATTGAATGAGCAGTTCTTC. Translation: CASSLGRLALNEQFF.

The chain uses TRBV24-1 and TRBJ2-1, with D perhaps matching TRBD2 (6 bases). V lost 3 bases and J 1 base, leaving 12 bases between the germline ends. CDR1 is KGHDR and CDR2 is SFDVKD in the germline V gene. The CDR3 totals 16 residues. This CDR3 reads CATSDTVGSSYNEQFF. The CDR3 DNA reads as TGTGCCACCAGTGATACGGTCGGGAGTTCCTACAATGAGCAGTTCTTC.

V and J are TRBV14 and TRBJ1-1; no firm D call. Germline V gene lookup returns CDR1 SGHDN and CDR2 FVKESK. CDR3 length: 12 amino acids. Between the trimmed V and J ends, which lost 4 bases and 1 base, there was a span of 4 bases. CDR3 loop: CASSRTNTEAFF. The DNA for the CDR3 is TGTGCCAGCAGCCGAACGAACACTGAAGCTTTCTTT.

This clone was seen a handful of times. The gene calls are TRBV6-1 and TRBJ2-7; D is ambiguous. V lost 2 bases to trimming and J lost 4 bases, with 0 bases between them. The CDR3 covers 10 residues. CDR1 and CDR2 from the germline V gene are MNHNS and SASEGT. CDR3 protein: CASSEYEQYF. CDR3 nucleotides: TGTGCCAGCAGTGAATACGAGCAGTACTTC.

The chain has TRBV15 and TRBJ2-6, with unresolved D. Germline-derived CDR1 and CDR2 are LNHNV and YYDKDF (reference sequence). The length of the CDR3 is 15 residues. V shed 2 bases and J shed 0 bases, with 5 bases lying between them. In DNA form, the CDR3 reads TGTGCCACCAGCAGAATGGGCTCTGGGGCCAACGTCCTGACTTTC. This translates into CATSRMGSGANVLTF. The full variable domain, in which reference TRBV15 and TRBJ2-6 provide the parts outside the CDR3, is DAMVIQNPRYQVTQFGKPVTLSCSQTLNHNVMYWYQQKSSQAPKLLFHYYDKDFNNEADTPDNFQSRRPNTSFCFLDIRSPGLGDTAMYLCATSRMGSGANVLTFGAGSRLTVL.

V gene TRBV6-1 combines with J gene TRBJ1-2; D possibly corresponds to TRBD1 (5 bases). The V end was cut by 0 bases, the J end by 0 bases, with 8 bases between. The CDR3 spans 15 residues. CDR1 and CDR2 from the germline V gene are MNHNS and SASEGT. The CDR3 DNA reads as TGTGCCAGCAGTGAAGCCGGGGGAGCTAACTATGGCTACACCTTC. This sequence encodes CASSEAGGANYGYTF.

The genes are TRBV27 and TRBJ2-4, with D perhaps matching TRBD2 (5 bases). The CDR3 is 15 residues long. Trimming removed 5 bases from V and 2 bases from J, with 13 bases in between. Germline assignment: CDR1 MNHEY and CDR2 SMNVEV (reference sequence). The CDR3 is CASSPPGLSKNIQYF. For the CDR3, the DNA is TGTGCCAGCAGTCCCCCCGGACTTTCCAAAAACATTCAGTACTTC.

The CDR3 region has the DNA TGCGCCACTCGCCGGGAGTCTGCCCATGAGCAGTTCTTC. This sequence encodes CATRRESAHEQFF. The gene calls are TRBV5-1 and TRBJ2-1; TRBD2 is a possible D gene (6 bases). V was pared by 9 bases and J by 8 bases, with 18 bases between. The CDR3 runs to 13 residues. Germline V lookup: CDR1 SGHRS, CDR2 YFSETQ.

The rearrangement links TRBV7-3 to TRBJ2-3; D ambiguous. The CDR3 has 16 amino acids. Germline values: CDR1 SGHTA, CDR2 FQGTGA. Trimming took off 1 base at V and 0 bases at J, with 11 bases between the two ends. CDR3 in DNA: TGTGCCAGCAGCTTAATGCAGACGGCTAGCACAGATACGCAGTATTTT. Amino acids: CASSLMQTASTDTQYF.